A single T cell receptor (beta chain) is shown here with its context. Its antigen is undetermined. The record originates from a study of regulatory T cells in long-lasting Graves disease. At the level of the study: The criterion for persistent Graves' disease was over 5 years of antithyroid drugs with positive TSH receptor antibodies.

Assembly of TCR beta libraries relied on iRepertoire HTBI primers together with Arm-PCR of CDR3 regions. From the multiplex PCR reads, TCRdb called clonotypes with MiXCR, one entry per CDR3 protein. Among some 430,000 distinct CDR3 sequences listed, 20% to 25% were seen once. Study conclusions and caveats: TRBV28, TRBJ1-2 and TRBJ2-5 were segments that persistent disease favored.

CDR3 length: 17 residues. The V end was cut by 0 bases, the J end by 0 bases, with 12 bases between. Per the germline V gene, CDR1 is LGHNA and CDR2 is YNFKEQ. Time point in this sample: persistent/refractory GD, antithyroid drugs over 5 years with positive TRAb. The TCR library was prepared using RNA isolated from PBMCs. With EDTA tubes as the receptacles, about 9.2 milliliters of peripheral blood were drawn. The sample consisted of peripheral blood mononuclear cells (PBMCs), taken when the disease was refractory, from a patient treated with antithyroid drugs. The chain carries TRBV4-2 and TRBJ1-5; D unresolved. This receptor was identified in a female donor with Graves disease. CDR3 residues: CASSQDHRAASNQPQHF. The CDR3 nucleotides read TGTGCCAGCAGCCAAGATCATCGGGCAGCTAGCAATCAGCCCCAGCATTTT.